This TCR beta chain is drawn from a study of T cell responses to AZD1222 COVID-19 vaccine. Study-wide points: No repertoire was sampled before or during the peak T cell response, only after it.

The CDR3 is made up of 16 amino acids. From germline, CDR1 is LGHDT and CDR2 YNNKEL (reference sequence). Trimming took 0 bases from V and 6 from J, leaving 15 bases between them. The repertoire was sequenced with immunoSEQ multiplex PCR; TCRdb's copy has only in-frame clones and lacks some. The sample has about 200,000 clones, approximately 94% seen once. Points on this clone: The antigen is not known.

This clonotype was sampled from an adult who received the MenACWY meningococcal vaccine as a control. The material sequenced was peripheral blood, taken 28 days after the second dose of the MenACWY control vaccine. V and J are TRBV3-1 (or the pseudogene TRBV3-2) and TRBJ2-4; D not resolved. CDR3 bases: TGTGCCAGCAGCCAAGACCAGGCGCTAAAGGCAAACATTCAGTACTTC. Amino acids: CASSQDQALKANIQYF.